Sequencing of this T cell receptor (beta chain) was carried out in a study of control samples from healthy donors and cancer patients. Germline loops: CDR1 SGHDT, CDR2 YYEEEE. The CDR3 is made up of 14 amino acids. V lost 3 bases and J 0 bases, leaving 10 bases between the germline ends. Sequencing was performed with immunoSEQ multiplex PCR; in TCRdb, only in-frame clones are kept and a portion is missing. The sample comprises roughly 120,000 clones, more than 85% of which are singletons, and roughly 1.7% rests with the top ten. The sequence was obtained from a man aged 45-65 years with head and neck cancer. Sequencing was performed on PBMCs. The chain has TRBV5-6 and TRBJ2-7; D tentatively fits TRBD1 or TRBD2 (5 bases each). Here the CDR3 reads CASSSGPLSYEQYF. The CDR3 nucleotides read TGTGCCAGCAGCTCGGGACCGCTCTCCTACGAGCAGTACTTC.